This T cell receptor beta chain appears in the sequencing data of a study of blood T cell repertoires in COVID-19. Looking at the study overall: Sites across the United States, Italy and Spain contributed samples from acute and convalescent COVID-19. T cells, B-cell-depleted T cells, or PBMCs provided the cDNA or gDNA that served as material.

V shed 4 bases and J shed 1 base, with 10 bases lying between them. The CDR3 sequence is 15 residues long. Germline CDR1 and CDR2: KGHSY and FQNENV. Authors' methods: Estimation of nucleated cell counts relied on the amplification of reference gene primers. Data came from immunoSEQ multiplex PCR; TCRdb stores just in-frame clones and leaves some out. D and trimming come from the DNA, and the V and J calls and clone size come from that table. The table shows tens of thousands of clones, with 91% occurring only once. The chain carries TRBV16 and TRBJ2-2; D remains unclear. What was sequenced was peripheral blood. The sequence was collected from a man between 65 and 80 years old with active COVID-19. The CDR3 DNA follows: TGTGCCAGCAGCCGCACTTTTGGGAACACCGGGGAGCTGTTTTTT. Encoded protein: CASSRTFGNTGELFF.